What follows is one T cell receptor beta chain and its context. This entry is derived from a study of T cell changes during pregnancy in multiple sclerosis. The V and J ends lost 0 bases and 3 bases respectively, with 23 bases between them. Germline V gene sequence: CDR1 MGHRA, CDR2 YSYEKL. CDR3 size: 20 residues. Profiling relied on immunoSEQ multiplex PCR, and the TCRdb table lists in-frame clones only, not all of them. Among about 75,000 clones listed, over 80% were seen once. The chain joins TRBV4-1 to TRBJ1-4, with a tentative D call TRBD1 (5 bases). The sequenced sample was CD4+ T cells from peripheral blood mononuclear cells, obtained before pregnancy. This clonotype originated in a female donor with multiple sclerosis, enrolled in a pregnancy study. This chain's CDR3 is CASSQDHGGGTVFANEKLFF. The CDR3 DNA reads TGCGCCAGCAGCCAAGATCACGGCGGGGGTACGGTTTTTGCTAATGAAAAACTGTTTTTT.